Included here is one T cell receptor beta chain sequence, with context. Which antigen it targets is not known. The input lacks base qualities; no much larger clone sits a single base away. The donors were healthy, HIV-negative adults with no recently reported acute infections or vaccinations. All donors were Caucasian adults living in Nashville, Tennessee, USA. CD4+ T cells were enriched by magnetic negative selection, after which naive cells were positively selected on CD45RA and the negative fraction was taken as the memory subset. Blood was obtained by leukapheresis, after which PBMCs were separated by Ficoll-Histopaque density gradient centrifugation and cryopreserved in liquid nitrogen vapor phase. Analytical flow cytometry was used to check the purity and quantity of every magnetically sorted T cell population. From each sorted fraction, genomic DNA was isolated and quantified by UV absorbance on a Nanodrop 2000c.

The record originates from a study of shared clonotypes between healthy human individuals (dated by TCRdb to the early 2020s). Regarding the study in general: Three men and a couple of women, aged 18 to 49 years, made up the cohort. Per donor, three plates each were used for CD4 naive and CD4 memory, two for CD8 naive, and one for CD8 memory. To estimate repertoire size and how much clonotype sharing occurs between individuals, the study deeply sequenced the blood TCR repertoires of several healthy adults. Libraries were prepared and TCR repertoires were sequenced by different laboratories using diverse techniques, in order to increase sequencing depth and limit assay-specific biases. Each donor's leukapheresis produced roughly between roughly 0.9 and 9 billion PBMCs. Paper-wide results and their limitations: Because the study included only a small number of donors, the genetic and exposure-history diversity represented was limited. Sampling was restricted to blood, and TCR repertoires in tissues likely differ from the TCR repertoires found in blood. Across several donors, around 5.4% of naive CD4, over 3% of naive CD8, under 2.5% of memory CD4, and about 0.44% of memory CD8 clonotypes were shared. Based on pairwise subsampling, the degree of clonotype sharing among donors was expected to be affected by sequencing depth. Naive subsets generally had larger estimated clonotype richness than memory subsets. Compared with non-shared clonotypes, the clonotypes found in all four sorted-subset donors had higher generation probabilities. Even with the large sequencing depth, rarefaction of the sorted-subset datasets indicated that sequencing was incomplete.

Using the deep immunoSEQ assay, multiplex PCR amplified TCR CDR3 regions from genomic DNA. Extracted genomic DNA from each cell subset was spread evenly across all wells of several immunoSEQ 96-well plates, with each plate serving as a replicate. For sorted subsets, 200 to 250 ng genomic DNA, equal to 30,000 to 35,000 T cell genomes, was loaded into each replicate PCR. Purified libraries were measured with a Qubit 3.0 fluorometer, size-checked on a Bioanalyzer 2100, and measured again with the KAPA Library Quantification kit. Each immunoSEQ 96-well plate was sequenced on its own single-read 150-cycle Illumina NextSeq 550 flow cell. The authors processed their data as follows. Because the immunoSEQ output included only junctional sequences and no quality scores, the filtering could not be the same as the filtering used for full-length reads. Sequences were annotated with PyIR, a Python wrapper for IgBLAST v1.9, using IMGT germline references to assign V/J genes and CDR3. Reads were removed for weak V/J assignments (E-value above 1e-6), missing CDR3, stop codons, out-of-frame junctions, or ambiguous translated residues. V3J clonotypes were defined as sequences sharing the same inferred V gene, J gene, and CDR3 amino acid sequence. To compute the percentage overlap between repertoires, the number of shared unique clonotypes was divided by the size of the smaller repertoire. Three approaches were used to assess repertoire richness: RTK rarefaction, the Chao1 estimator, and Recon v2.1 estimates of unobserved clonotypes. OLGA was used to compute generation probabilities for all TCRbeta clonotypes that the gDNA method yielded from a handful of donors. In TCRdb, the immuneACCESS table is reduced to in-frame sequences with V and J assigned. These tables do not hold every clone; where another copy was compared, an unresolved V gene accounts for under half, and the others remain unexplained. The V and J calls and clone size come from that table; D and trimming were worked out from the DNA. Recorded for this sample are millions of clones; roughly 92% of them occurred a single time. The ten largest clonotypes hold about 0.13% of the sample.

This TCR derives from a man between 18 and 29 years old in good health. Sequencing was done on a sample of naive CD4+ T cells sorted from blood. The cell subset or site label on this specimen signifies: CD45RA+ positively selected.

The DNA reads as follows: TGTGCCAGCTCAGAGGGACAGACTGAAGCTTTCTTT. Translated, this gives CASSEGQTEAFF. The chain is made from TRBV18 and TRBJ1-1; TRBD1 lines up with 7 middle nucleotides. The germline V gene provides CDR1 KGHSH and CDR2 LQKENI. Taken from cysteine to phenylalanine, the CDR3 has 12 residues. CDR3 DNA is the only sequence kept; it has 36 bases, read in frame from the first base. Trimming leaves V shorter by 5 bases and J shorter by 5 bases, with the junction holding 2 bases beyond the gene matches.